These T cell receptor beta chains were read from a single sample in a study of T cell responses to AZD1222 COVID-19 vaccine. Here immunoSEQ multiplex PCR was the method, and the copy in TCRdb shows in-frame clones only, minus some. Of about 46,000 clones in the sample, 70% to 90% are singletons; the top ten hold around 1.1%. Material: peripheral blood, obtained 28 days after the second AZD1222 dose. These receptors were obtained from an adult who received the AZD1222 COVID-19 vaccine. The CDR3 runs from the conserved cysteine through the conserved F or W. Fields, in order: CDR3 protein, CDR3 DNA, V gene, J gene, clone size, D gene. D genes are given only for firm matches. Only some rows state a clone size, as once, few, many or a class for expanded clones.

CATSRDRGTERANNEKLFF	TGTGCCACCAGCAGAGATCGGGGGACAGAACGAGCGAATAATGAAAAACTGTTTTTT	TRBV15	TRBJ1-4	-	TRBD1
CAWSRPPYAMTYEQYF	TGTGCCTGGAGCAGACCTCCGTATGCGATGACCTACGAGCAGTACTTC	TRBV30	TRBJ2-7	-	-
CASSEAPSSYNEQFF	TGTGCCAGCAGTGAAGCGCCGAGCTCCTACAATGAGCAGTTCTTC	TRBV2	TRBJ2-1	-	-
CASSEMDRPKNYEQYF	TGTGCCAGCAGTGAAATGGACAGGCCGAAAAATTACGAGCAGTACTTC	TRBV6-1	TRBJ2-7	-	TRBD1
CASSPSVNSATNEKLFF	TGTGCCAGCAGCCCTTCGGTAAACAGCGCAACTAATGAAAAACTGTTTTTT	TRBV7-6	TRBJ1-4	-	-
CASSPGTGELFF	TGTGCCAGCTCACCCGGGACCGGGGAGCTGTTTTTT	TRBV18	TRBJ2-2	-	-
CASSESRQFSEQYF	TGTGCCAGCAGCGAAAGCAGACAGTTCTCCGAGCAGTACTTC	TRBV7-9	TRBJ2-7	-	-
CASSQALYTDTQYF	TGTGCCAGCAGCCAAGCACTATACACAGATACGCAGTATTTT	TRBV3-1/TRBV3-2	TRBJ2-3	-	-
CASSPVAGESSYEQYF	TGTGCCAGCTCACCAGTGGCAGGGGAAAGCTCCTACGAGCAGTACTTC	TRBV18	TRBJ2-7	few	-
CAAVRPMAFF	TGCGCCGCTGTCAGACCGATGGCTTTCTTT	TRBV5-1	TRBJ1-1	-	-
CASSLGQSYGYTF	TGTGCCAGCAGTTTGGGGCAGTCCTATGGCTACACCTTC	TRBV12-3/TRBV12-4	TRBJ1-2	-	-
CASSLSPWGGSGGYTIYF	TGTGCCAGCAGCTTGTCCCCCTGGGGGGGTAGTGGCGGATACACCATATATTTT	TRBV7-2	TRBJ1-3	-	-
CASSVREWDTGELFF	TGTGCCAGCAGCGTACGGGAGTGGGACACCGGGGAGCTGTTTTTT	TRBV9	TRBJ2-2	-	-
CASSPPGGTSGANVLTF	TGTGCCAGCAGCCCTCCGGGGGGGACCTCTGGGGCCAACGTCCTGACTTTC	TRBV3-1/TRBV3-2	TRBJ2-6	-	TRBD2
CASSLSGAYTIYF	TGTGCCAGCAGTTTATCAGGGGCATACACCATATATTTT	TRBV28	TRBJ1-3	-	-
CASTTPGTQDNEQFF	TGTGCCAGCACGACCCCCGGGACTCAAGACAATGAGCAGTTCTTC	TRBV6-5	TRBJ2-1	-	-
CASSVRGSYGYTF	TGTGCCAGCAGTGTCAGGGGCTCCTATGGCTACACCTTC	TRBV27	TRBJ1-2	few	-
CASSSGQRYAFF	TGTGCCAGCAGTTCCGGACAGAGATATGCTTTCTTT	TRBV12-3/TRBV12-4	TRBJ1-1	-	-
CASSPPSSRETQYF	TGTGCCAGCTCACCACCATCTTCTAGAGAGACCCAGTACTTC	TRBV18	TRBJ2-5	-	-
CASSYGTSGLYNEQFF	TGTGCCAGCAGCTACGGGACTAGCGGGTTATACAATGAGCAGTTCTTC	TRBV11-2	TRBJ2-1	-	TRBD2
CASSQELLAGLTSTDTQYF	TGTGCCAGCAGCCAAGAGTTGCTAGCGGGGCTAACTAGCACAGATACGCAGTATTTT	TRBV3-1/TRBV3-2	TRBJ2-3	-	TRBD2
CASSIETGELFF	TGTGCCAGTAGTATAGAGACCGGGGAGCTGTTTTTT	TRBV19	TRBJ2-2	-	-
CASSYRVSTEAFF	TGTGCCAGCAGTTACCGGGTGAGCACTGAAGCTTTCTTT	TRBV6-2/TRBV6-3	TRBJ1-1	-	-
CASRSRQGSSYNEQFF	TGCGCCAGCAGGTCGCGACAGGGGAGCTCCTACAATGAGCAGTTCTTC	TRBV5-1	TRBJ2-1	-	TRBD1
CASSYRGGNEQFF	TGTGCCAGCAGCTACAGAGGGGGCAATGAGCAGTTCTTC	TRBV7-2	TRBJ2-1	-	-
CASSPRGLAGVDSYNEQFF	TGTGCCAGCTCCCCCAGGGGGCTAGCGGGAGTTGATTCCTACAATGAGCAGTTCTTC	TRBV18	TRBJ2-1	once	TRBD2
CASSATGTSGRNEQFF	TGTGCCAGCAGCGCAACCGGGACTAGCGGGAGAAATGAGCAGTTCTTC	TRBV7-9	TRBJ2-1	-	TRBD2
CASSGPYGYTF	TGTGCCAGCAGCGGACCATATGGCTACACCTTC	TRBV9	TRBJ1-2	-	-
CASSARQGATGELFF	TGCGCCAGCAGCGCCAGACAGGGAGCCACCGGGGAGCTGTTTTTT	TRBV5-1	TRBJ2-2	-	TRBD1
CASSEWRTSTDTQYF	TGTGCCAGCAGTGAATGGAGGACTAGCACAGATACGCAGTATTTT	TRBV25-1	TRBJ2-3	-	-
CASTPGQGAIAYNEQFF	TGTGCCAGCACCCCGGGACAGGGGGCGATCGCCTACAATGAGCAGTTCTTC	TRBV5-6	TRBJ2-1	once	TRBD1